This T cell receptor beta chain was observed in a study of neurological immune-mediated disorders (dated by TCRdb to 2018 to 2020). For context, the study as a whole: Using UMI-based sequencing, the study compared peripheral blood TCR-beta repertoires from patients with HTLV-I-associated myelopathy (HAM/TSP), patients with multiple sclerosis, and healthy controls. Longitudinal samples, technical triplicates and paired sorted CD4+ and CD8+ T-cell subsets, alongside PBMC samples, were included among the roughly 110 TCR-beta libraries. Of the roughly 70 subjects in the cohort, about 14 were HAM/TSP patients, some 34 were multiple sclerosis patients, and about 20 were healthy controls.

The germline V gene specifies SGHRS as CDR1 and YFSETQ as CDR2. V is shortened by 3 bases, J by 1 base, and the region joining them spans 8 bases. The CDR3 has 13 amino acids, counting the end cysteine and phenylalanine. Only the CDR3 portion is preserved as DNA: 39 bases, with reading frame beginning at the first base. cDNA synthesis used template-switch 5'RACE with a primer carrying a 10-nucleotide random unique molecular identifier tagging each TCR transcript. Over 170 million TCR-beta sequences, covering 15-18 subjects, were produced in each sequencing run. The RNeasy kit was used to extract total RNA. Using the KAPA Real-time Library Amplification kit, TCR-beta VDJ regions were amplified with primers for the TCR constant region and the 5'RACE anchor. Sample indexes and Illumina adaptors were added in a first PCR, and a second PCR then increased library yield. After Ampure bead purification, the roughly 650 bp TCR product was size-selected on a 2% E-gel SizeSelection system. Before pooling, library quality was checked on a Bioanalyzer, concentration was measured with Qubit, and libraries were quantified with the Kapa Library Quantification kit. An Illumina HiSeq 2500 was used to sequence the libraries paired-end at 2 x 150 bp. To increase sequence diversity, roughly 25-31% phiX was spiked into each library pool. In the source study's methods: Quality-filtered reads were processed with the UMI-based MiGEC pipeline, and over 80% of raw TCR sequences were removed by the MiGEC pipeline during error correction. VDJ genes were aligned to IMGT germline references, and each clonotype was defined by a unique CDR3 amino acid sequence together with V-J genes. Clonal expansion, Shannon diversity, and CDR3 relatedness (CalcPairwiseDistances, ClusterSamples) were evaluated with VDJtools, and phylogenetic trees were built with CLCbio workbench. Using coefficient-of-variation modelling across technical triplicates, the study counted a clone as expanded if it had at least 8 unique UMIs. The public reads were reprocessed in TCRdb via fastp at Q25 and MiXCR, keeping in-frame beta chains. Here each entry gathers all rows of one CDR3 protein and keeps the most common genes and DNA. The V and J calls were determined by TCRdb, not by the authors. This sample has under 85,000 distinct CDR3 sequences in its table, and roughly 13% of those were observed once. Roughly 6.8% of the sample belongs to the ten largest clones.

The healthy controls were volunteers from a blood bank in Maryland, USA. For the unsorted PBMC libraries, 2 million PBMCs were stored in RNAlater at -80 degrees C until RNA extraction and were used to generate the libraries. Peripheral blood underwent Ficoll-Hypaque density gradient centrifugation to isolate PBMCs, which were then cryopreserved in liquid nitrogen. The sample holds many counts of this clonotype. No cognate antigen has been identified for it. It has no much larger one-base neighbor in the sample; base qualities were not kept. Overall study results and their limits: TCR clonal expansion was greatest in HAM/TSP patients and smallest in MS patients, who ranked below even healthy controls. Expanded clones from different subjects shared no identical CDR3 amino acid sequences, which suggests that TCR-beta repertoires were private in all groups.

This receptor was obtained from a woman between 45 and 65 years old in good health. Recombination joined TRBV5-1 with TRBJ2-7; the D gene cannot be resolved reliably. Sequences were obtained from PBMCs. The CDR3: CASSSRSSYEQYF. The nucleotide sequence reads as follows: TGCGCCAGCAGCTCTCGGTCTTCCTACGAGCAGTACTTC.